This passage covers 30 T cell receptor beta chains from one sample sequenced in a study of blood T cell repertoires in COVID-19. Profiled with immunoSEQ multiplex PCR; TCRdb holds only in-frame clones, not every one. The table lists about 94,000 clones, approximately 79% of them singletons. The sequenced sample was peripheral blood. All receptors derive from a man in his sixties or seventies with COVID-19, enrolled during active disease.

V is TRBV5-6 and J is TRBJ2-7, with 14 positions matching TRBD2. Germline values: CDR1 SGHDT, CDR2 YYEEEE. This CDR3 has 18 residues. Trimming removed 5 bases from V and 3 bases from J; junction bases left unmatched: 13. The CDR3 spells CASRGGLAGVYGNYEQYF. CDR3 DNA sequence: TGTGCCAGCAGGGGGGGACTAGCGGGAGTCTACGGGAACTACGAGCAGTACTTC.

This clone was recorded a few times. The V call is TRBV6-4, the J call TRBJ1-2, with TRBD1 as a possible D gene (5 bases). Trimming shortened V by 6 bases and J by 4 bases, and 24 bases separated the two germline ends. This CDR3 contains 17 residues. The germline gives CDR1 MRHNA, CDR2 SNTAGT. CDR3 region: CASSNEGRTRGTYGYTF. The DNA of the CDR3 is TGTGCCAGCAGCAACGAGGGGAGGACTCGCGGTACCTATGGCTACACCTTC.

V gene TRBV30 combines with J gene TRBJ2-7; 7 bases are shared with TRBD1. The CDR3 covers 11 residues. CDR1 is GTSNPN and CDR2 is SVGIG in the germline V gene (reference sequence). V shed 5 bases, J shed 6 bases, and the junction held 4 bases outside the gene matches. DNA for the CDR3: TGTGCCTGGCAGACAGGGTCCGAGCAGTACTTC. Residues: CAWQTGSEQYF.

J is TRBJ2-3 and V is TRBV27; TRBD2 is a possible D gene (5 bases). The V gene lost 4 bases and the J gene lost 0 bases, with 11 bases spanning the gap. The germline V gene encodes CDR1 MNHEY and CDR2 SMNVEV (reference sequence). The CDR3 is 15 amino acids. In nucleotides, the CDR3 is TGTGCCAGCAGTTGGAGGCCGGGGAGCACAGATACGCAGTATTTT. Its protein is CASSWRPGSTDTQYF.

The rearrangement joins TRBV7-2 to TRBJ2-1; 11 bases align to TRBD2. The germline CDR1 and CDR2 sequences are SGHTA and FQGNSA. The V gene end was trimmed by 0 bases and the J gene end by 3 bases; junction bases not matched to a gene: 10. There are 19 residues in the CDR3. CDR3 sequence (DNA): TGTGCCAGCAGCTTAGCGTTAGTTAGCGGGAGGGCCGGCTACAATGAGCAGTTCTTC. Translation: CASSLALVSGRAGYNEQFF. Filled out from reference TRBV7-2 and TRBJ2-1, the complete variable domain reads GAGVSQSPSNKVTEKGKDVELRCDPISGHTALYWYRQSLGQGLEFLIYFQGNSAPDKSGLPSDRFSAERTGGSVSTLTIQRTQQEDSAVYLCASSLALVSGRAGYNEQFFGPGTRLTVL.

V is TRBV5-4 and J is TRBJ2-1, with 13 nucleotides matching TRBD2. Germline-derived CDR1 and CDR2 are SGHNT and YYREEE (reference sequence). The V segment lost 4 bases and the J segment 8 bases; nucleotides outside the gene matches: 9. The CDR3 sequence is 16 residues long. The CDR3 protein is CASSITRGLAGDEQFF. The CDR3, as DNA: TGTGCCAGCAGCATAACAAGAGGACTAGCGGGAGATGAGCAGTTCTTC.

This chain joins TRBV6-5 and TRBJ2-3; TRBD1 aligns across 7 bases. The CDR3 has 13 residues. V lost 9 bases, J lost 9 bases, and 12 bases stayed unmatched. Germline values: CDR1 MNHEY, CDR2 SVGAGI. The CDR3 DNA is TGTGCCAGTGCCGGGACAGAGGATTCAACGCAGTATTTT. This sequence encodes CASAGTEDSTQYF.

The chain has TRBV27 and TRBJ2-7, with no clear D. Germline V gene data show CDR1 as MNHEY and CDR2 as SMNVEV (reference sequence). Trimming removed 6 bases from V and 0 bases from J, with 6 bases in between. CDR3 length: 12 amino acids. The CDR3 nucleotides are TGTGCCAGCAGACAAAACTCCTACGAGCAGTACTTC. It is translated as CASRQNSYEQYF.

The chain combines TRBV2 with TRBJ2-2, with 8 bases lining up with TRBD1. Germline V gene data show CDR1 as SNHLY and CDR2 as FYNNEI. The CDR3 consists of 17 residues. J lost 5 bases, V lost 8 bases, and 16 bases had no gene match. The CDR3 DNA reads TGTGCCAGCCACCTCTCCCCCCAGGGGGCATTGACCGGGGAGCTGTTTTTT. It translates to CASHLSPQGALTGELFF.

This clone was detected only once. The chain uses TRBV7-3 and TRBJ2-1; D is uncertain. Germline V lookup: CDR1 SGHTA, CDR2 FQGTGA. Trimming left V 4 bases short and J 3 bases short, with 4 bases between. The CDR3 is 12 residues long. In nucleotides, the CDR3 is TGTGCCAGCAGCTCAAACTACAATGAGCAGTTCTTC. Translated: CASSSNYNEQFF.

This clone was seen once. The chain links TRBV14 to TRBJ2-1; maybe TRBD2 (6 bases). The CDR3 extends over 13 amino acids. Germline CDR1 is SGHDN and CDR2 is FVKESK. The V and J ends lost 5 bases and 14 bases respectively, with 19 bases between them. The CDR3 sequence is CASSYVGGYREFF. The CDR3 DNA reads TGTGCCAGCAGCTACGTCGGGGGTTACAGAGAGTTCTTC.

The CDR3 protein is CASSSRQSADTQYF. CDR3 sequence (DNA): TGTGCCAGCAGCTCCCGACAGTCGGCAGATACGCAGTATTTT. The chain employs TRBV7-8 and TRBJ2-3; perhaps TRBD1 as D (5 bases). This CDR3 is built from 14 residues. The ends were cut back, 4 bases at V and 4 bases at J, with 12 bases in the middle. Germline V gene lookup returns CDR1 SGHVS and CDR2 FQNEAQ.

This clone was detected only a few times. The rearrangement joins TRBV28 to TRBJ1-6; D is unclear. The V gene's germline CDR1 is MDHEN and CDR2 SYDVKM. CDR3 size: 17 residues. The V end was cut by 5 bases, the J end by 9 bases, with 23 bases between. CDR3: CASSKGELGSSTSPLHF. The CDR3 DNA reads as TGTGCCAGCAGTAAGGGAGAATTGGGATCCAGCACTTCACCCCTCCACTTT.

In DNA, the CDR3 is TGCAGTGTGAGGAGGAGCCCTGAAGCTTTCTTT. Translation gives CSVRRSPEAFF. The chain recombines TRBV20-1 with TRBJ1-1; D is undetermined. The CDR3 runs to 11 residues. Germline V gives CDR1 DFQATT, CDR2 SNEGSKA (reference sequence). Trimming stripped 7 bases from V and 6 bases from J, with 12 bases between.

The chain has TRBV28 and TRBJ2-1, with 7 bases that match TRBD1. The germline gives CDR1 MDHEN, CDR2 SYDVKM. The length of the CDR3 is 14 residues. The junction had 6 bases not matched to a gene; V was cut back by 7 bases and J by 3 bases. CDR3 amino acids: CASTTGTVYNEQFF. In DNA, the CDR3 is TGTGCCAGCACCACCGGGACAGTCTACAATGAGCAGTTCTTC.

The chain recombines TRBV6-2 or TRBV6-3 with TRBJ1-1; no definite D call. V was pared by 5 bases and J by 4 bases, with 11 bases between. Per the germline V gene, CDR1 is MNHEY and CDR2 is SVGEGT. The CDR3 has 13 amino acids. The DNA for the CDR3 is TGTGCCAGCAGTCGCCCCGGGAGCACTGAAGCTTTCTTT. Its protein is CASSRPGSTEAFF.

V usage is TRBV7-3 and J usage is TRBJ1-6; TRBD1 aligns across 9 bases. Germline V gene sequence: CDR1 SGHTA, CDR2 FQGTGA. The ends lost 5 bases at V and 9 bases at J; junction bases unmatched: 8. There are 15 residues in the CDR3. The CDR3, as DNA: TGTGCCAGCAGCATTTCCGGGACAGGGCTTTCACCCCTCCACTTT. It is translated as CASSISGTGLSPLHF.

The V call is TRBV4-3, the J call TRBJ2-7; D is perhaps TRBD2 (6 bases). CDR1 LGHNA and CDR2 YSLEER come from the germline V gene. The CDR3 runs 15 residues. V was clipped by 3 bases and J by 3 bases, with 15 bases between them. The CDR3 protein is CASSQGGDDGYEQYF. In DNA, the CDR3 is TGCGCCAGCAGCCAGGGGGGAGATGACGGCTACGAGCAGTACTTC.

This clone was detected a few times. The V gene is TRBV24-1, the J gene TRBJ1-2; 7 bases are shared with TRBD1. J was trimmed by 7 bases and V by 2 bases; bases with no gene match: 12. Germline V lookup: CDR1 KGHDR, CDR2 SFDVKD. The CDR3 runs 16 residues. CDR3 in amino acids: CATSDSLDRVQGGYTF. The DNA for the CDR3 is TGTGCCACCAGTGATTCCTTAGACAGGGTCCAAGGTGGCTACACCTTC.

This chain's CDR3 is CASSLGGGGANTGELFF. The CDR3 nucleotides are TGCGCCAGCAGCCTCGGCGGCGGGGGGGCGAACACCGGGGAGCTGTTTTTT. The J gene is TRBJ2-2, the V gene TRBV4-1, with 9 bases aligning to TRBD2. This CDR3 comprises 17 residues. J was trimmed by 0 bases and V by 4 bases; bases with no gene match: 6. CDR1 MGHRA and CDR2 YSYEKL come from the germline V gene.

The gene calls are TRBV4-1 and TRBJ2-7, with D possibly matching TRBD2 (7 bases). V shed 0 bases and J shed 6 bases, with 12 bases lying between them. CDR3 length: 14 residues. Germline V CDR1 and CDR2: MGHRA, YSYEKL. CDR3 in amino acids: CASSQDAGAFEQYF. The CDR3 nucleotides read TGCGCCAGCAGCCAAGATGCGGGGGCCTTCGAGCAGTACTTC.

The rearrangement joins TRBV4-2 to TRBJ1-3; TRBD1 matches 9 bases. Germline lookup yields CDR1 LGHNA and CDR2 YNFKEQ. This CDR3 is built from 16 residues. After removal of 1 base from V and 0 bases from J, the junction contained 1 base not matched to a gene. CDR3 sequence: CASSQGDRVSGNTIYF. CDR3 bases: TGTGCCAGCAGCCAAGGGGACAGGGTCTCTGGAAACACCATATATTTT.

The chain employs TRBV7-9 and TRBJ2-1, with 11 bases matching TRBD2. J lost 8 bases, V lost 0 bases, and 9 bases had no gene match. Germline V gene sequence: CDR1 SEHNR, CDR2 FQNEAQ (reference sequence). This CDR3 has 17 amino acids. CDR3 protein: CASSLAAGLADLDEQFF. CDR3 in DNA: TGTGCCAGCAGCTTAGCGGCGGGACTAGCGGATCTGGATGAGCAGTTCTTC.

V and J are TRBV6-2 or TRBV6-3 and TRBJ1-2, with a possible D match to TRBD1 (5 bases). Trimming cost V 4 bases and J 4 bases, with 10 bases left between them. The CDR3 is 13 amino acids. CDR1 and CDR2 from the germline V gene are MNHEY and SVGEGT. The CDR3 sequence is CASSLSRAYGYTF. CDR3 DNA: TGTGCCAGCAGTTTGTCCAGGGCCTATGGCTACACCTTC.

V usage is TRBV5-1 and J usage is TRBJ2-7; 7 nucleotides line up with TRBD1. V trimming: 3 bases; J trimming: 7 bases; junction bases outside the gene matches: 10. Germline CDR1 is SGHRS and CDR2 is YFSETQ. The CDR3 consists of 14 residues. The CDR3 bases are TGCGCCAGCAGCTGGGACAGATCCCCTGGGGAGCAGTACTTC. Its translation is CASSWDRSPGEQYF.

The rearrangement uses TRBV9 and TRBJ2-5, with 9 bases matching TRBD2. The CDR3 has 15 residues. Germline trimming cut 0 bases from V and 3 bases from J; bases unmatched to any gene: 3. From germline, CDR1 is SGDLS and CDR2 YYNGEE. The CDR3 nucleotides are TGTGCCAGCAGCGTAGAGACTAGCGGAAAAGAGACCCAGTACTTC. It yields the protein CASSVETSGKETQYF.

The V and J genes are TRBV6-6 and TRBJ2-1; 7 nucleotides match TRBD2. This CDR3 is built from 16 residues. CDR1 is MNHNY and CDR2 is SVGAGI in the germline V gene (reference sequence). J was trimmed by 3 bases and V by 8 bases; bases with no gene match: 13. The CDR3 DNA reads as TGTGCCAGCCCCACACCGGTGCGGGAGTTCTACAATGAGCAGTTCTTC. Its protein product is CASPTPVREFYNEQFF.

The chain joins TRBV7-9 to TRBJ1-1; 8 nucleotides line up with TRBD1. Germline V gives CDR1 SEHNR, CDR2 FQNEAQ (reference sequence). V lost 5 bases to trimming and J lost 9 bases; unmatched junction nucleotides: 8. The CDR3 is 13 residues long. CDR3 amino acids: CASSPWTGSQAFF. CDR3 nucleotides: TGTGCCAGCAGCCCATGGACAGGGTCACAAGCTTTCTTT.

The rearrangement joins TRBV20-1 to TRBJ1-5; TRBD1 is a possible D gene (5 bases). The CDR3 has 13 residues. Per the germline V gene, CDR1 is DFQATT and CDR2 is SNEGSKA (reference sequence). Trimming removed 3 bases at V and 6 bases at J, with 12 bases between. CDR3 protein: CSASQGASQPQHF. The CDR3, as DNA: TGCAGTGCTAGTCAAGGGGCCAGTCAGCCCCAGCATTTT.

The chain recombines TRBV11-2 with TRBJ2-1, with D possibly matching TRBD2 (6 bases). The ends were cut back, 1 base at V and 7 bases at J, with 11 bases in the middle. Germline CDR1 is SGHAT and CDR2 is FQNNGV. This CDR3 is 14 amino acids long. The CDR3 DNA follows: TGTGCCAGCAGCTTAGCCGGGAGACTGAATGAGCAGTTCTTC. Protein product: CASSLAGRLNEQFF.